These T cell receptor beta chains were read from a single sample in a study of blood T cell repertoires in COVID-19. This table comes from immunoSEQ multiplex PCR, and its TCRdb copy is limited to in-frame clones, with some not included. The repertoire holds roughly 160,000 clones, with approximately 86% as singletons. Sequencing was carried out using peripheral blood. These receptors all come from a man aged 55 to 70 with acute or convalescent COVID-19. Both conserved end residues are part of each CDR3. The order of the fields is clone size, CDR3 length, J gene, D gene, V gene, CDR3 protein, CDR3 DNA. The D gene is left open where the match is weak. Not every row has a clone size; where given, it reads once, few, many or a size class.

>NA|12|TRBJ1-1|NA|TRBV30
CAWSPGNTEAFF
TGTGCCTGGAGTCCCGGGAACACTGAAGCTTTCTTT
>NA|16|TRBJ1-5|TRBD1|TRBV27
CASSLRATGYNQPQHF
TGTGCCAGCAGTTTACGGGCGACAGGGTATAATCAGCCCCAGCATTTT
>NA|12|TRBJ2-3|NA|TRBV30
CAWRAGRDTQYF
TGTGCCTGGAGGGCAGGGCGAGATACGCAGTATTTT
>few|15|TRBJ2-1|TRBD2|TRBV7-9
CASSLTSGRVGEQFF
TGTGCCAGCAGCTTGACTAGCGGGAGGGTGGGTGAGCAGTTCTTC
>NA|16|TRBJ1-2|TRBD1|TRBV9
CASSPHPGQGNHGYTF
TGTGCCAGCAGCCCTCATCCGGGACAGGGGAACCATGGCTACACCTTC
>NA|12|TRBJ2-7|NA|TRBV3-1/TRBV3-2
CASSQLRSEQYF
TGTGCCAGCAGCCAACTACGAAGTGAGCAGTACTTC
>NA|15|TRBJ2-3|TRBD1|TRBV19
CASSLDRGVEDTQYF
TGTGCCAGTAGCCTAGACAGGGGAGTAGAGGATACGCAGTATTTT
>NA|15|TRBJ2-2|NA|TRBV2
CASRAERASTGELFF
TGTGCCAGCAGGGCTGAGAGGGCGAGCACCGGGGAGCTGTTTTTT
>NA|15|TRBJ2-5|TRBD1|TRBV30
CAWSGARQGRETQYF
TGTGCCTGGAGTGGCGCAAGACAGGGGCGGGAGACCCAGTACTTC
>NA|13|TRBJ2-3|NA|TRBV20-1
CSASASGALRQYF
TGCAGTGCTAGTGCCAGCGGAGCCCTCAGGCAGTATTTT
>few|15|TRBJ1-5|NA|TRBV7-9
CASSLAAGPLTPQHF
TGTGCCAGCAGCTTAGCGGCAGGGCCCCTTACGCCCCAGCATTTT
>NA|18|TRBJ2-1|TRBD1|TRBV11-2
CASSLVAYGTGAYNEQFF
TGTGCCAGCAGCTTAGTGGCCTACGGGACAGGGGCCTACAATGAGCAGTTCTTC
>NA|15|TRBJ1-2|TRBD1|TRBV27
CASSPRQGNPYGYTF
TGTGCCAGCAGCCCGCGACAGGGGAACCCCTATGGCTACACCTTC
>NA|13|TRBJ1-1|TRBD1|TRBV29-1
CSVVVRDSGEAFF
TGCAGCGTTGTAGTCCGGGACAGCGGGGAAGCTTTCTTT
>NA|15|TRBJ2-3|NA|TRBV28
CASSPLLGGTDTQYF
TGTGCCAGCAGTCCCCTTCTAGGGGGCACAGATACGCAGTATTTT
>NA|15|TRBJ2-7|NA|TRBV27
CASSSSTASSYEQYF
NA
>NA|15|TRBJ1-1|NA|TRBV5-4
CASSLGTALGSEAFF
TGTGCCAGCAGCTTGGGGACCGCGCTAGGGAGTGAAGCTTTCTTT
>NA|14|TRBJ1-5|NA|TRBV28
CASSFIGRNQPQHF
TGTGCCAGCAGTTTTATTGGCCGCAATCAGCCCCAGCATTTT
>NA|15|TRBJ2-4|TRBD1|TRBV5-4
CASSLRGTDTNIQYF
TGTGCCAGCAGCTTGCGAGGGACAGACACAAACATTCAGTACTTC
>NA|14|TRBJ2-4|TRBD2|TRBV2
CASKRTSLQNIQYF
TGTGCCAGCAAGAGGACTAGTTTGCAAAACATTCAGTACTTC
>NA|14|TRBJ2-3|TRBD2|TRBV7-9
CASSQTSPTDTQYF
TGTGCCAGCAGCCAGACTAGCCCCACAGATACGCAGTATTTT
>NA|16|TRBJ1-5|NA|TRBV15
CATSRVINRVDQPQHF
TGTGCCACCAGCAGGGTTATTAACAGGGTCGATCAGCCCCAGCATTTT
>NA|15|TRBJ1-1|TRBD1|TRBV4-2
CASSQPMTGGTEAFF
TGTGCCAGCAGCCAACCTATGACAGGGGGCACTGAAGCTTTCTTT
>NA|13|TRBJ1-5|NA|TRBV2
CASSPQSNQPQHF
TGTGCCAGCAGTCCACAGAGTAATCAGCCCCAGCATTTT
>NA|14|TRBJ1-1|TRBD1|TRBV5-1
CASSLGTGTTEAFF
TGCGCCAGCAGCTTAGGGACAGGGACCACTGAAGCTTTCTTT
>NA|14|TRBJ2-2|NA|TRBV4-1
CASSQDKGSGELFF
TGCGCCAGCAGCCAAGATAAGGGGTCCGGGGAGCTGTTTTTT
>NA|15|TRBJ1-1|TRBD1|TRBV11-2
CASSLDATGITEAFF
TGTGCCAGCAGCTTAGACGCGACAGGGATCACTGAAGCTTTCTTT
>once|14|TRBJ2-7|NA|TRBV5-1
CASNPTLGSYEQYF
TGCGCCAGCAACCCGACACTTGGCTCCTACGAGCAGTACTTC
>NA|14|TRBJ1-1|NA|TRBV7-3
CASSSSVLNTEAFF
TGTGCCAGCAGCTCGAGCGTACTGAACACTGAAGCTTTCTTT
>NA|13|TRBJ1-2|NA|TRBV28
CASSPGTLYGYTF
TGTGCCAGCAGTCCCGGGACACTTTATGGCTACACCTTC
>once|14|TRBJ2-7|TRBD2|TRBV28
CASSLGLAGVEQYF
TGTGCCAGCAGTTTGGGACTAGCGGGAGTCGAGCAGTACTTC
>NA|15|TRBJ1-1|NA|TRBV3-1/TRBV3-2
CASSQDAQGGTEAFF
TGTGCCAGCAGCCAAGACGCGCAAGGGGGCACTGAAGCTTTCTTT
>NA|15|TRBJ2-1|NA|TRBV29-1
CSVVPSAPPYNEQFF
TGCAGCGTTGTGCCTAGCGCTCCACCATACAATGAGCAGTTCTTC
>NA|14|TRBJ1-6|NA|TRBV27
CAAGRGGYKSPLHF
TGTGCCGCGGGGCGGGGGGGGTACAAATCACCCCTCCACTTT
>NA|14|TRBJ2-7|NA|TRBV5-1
CASRTGISFPEQYF
TGCGCCAGCAGAACCGGGATCAGCTTTCCCGAGCAGTACTTC
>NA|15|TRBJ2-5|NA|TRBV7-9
CASSLLVGGVETQYF
TGTGCCAGCAGCTTACTGGTGGGAGGAGTGGAGACCCAGTACTTC
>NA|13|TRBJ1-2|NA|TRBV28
CASRRRGSYGYTF
TGTGCCAGCCGAAGGAGGGGCTCCTATGGCTACACCTTC
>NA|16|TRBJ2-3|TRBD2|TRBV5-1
CASSSGLAGSTDTQYF
TGCGCCAGCAGCAGTGGACTAGCGGGCAGCACAGATACGCAGTATTTT
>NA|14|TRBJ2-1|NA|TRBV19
CASSSWTFDNEQFF
TGTGCCAGTAGTTCTTGGACTTTCGACAATGAGCAGTTCTTC
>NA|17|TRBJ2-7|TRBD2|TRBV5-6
CASSLYRVAGSSYEQYF
TGTGCCAGCAGCTTGTACAGGGTAGCGGGAAGCTCCTACGAGCAGTACTTC
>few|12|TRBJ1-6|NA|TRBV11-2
CASSSGNSPLHF
TGTGCCAGCAGCTCCGGGAATTCACCCCTCCACTTT
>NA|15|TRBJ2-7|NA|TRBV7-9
CASSLVLGAIDEQYF
TGTGCCAGCAGCTTAGTCCTGGGGGCGATCGACGAGCAGTACTTC
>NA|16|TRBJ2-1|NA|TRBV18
CASSPLGQGIFYEQFF
TGTGCCAGCTCACCACTCGGCCAGGGGATTTTTTATGAGCAGTTCTTC
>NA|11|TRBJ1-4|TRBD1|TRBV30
CAWRGQEKLFF
TGTGCCTGGAGGGGACAGGAGAAACTGTTTTTT
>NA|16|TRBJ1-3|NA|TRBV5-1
CASPQGPISTGNTIYF
TGCGCCAGCCCACAGGGTCCGATATCTACTGGAAACACCATATATTTT
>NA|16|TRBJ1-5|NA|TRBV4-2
CASSHLGGDRNQPQHF
TGTGCCAGCAGCCACTTAGGAGGGGACCGCAATCAGCCCCAGCATTTT
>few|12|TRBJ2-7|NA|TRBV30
CAWSGLVYEQYF
TGTGCCTGGAGTGGTTTAGTCTACGAGCAGTACTTC
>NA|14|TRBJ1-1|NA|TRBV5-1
CASSLASGDTEAFF
TGCGCCAGCAGCTTGGCCTCGGGAGACACTGAAGCTTTCTTT
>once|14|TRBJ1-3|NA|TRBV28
CASSRTALGDTIYF
TGTGCCAGCAGCCGGACAGCCCTAGGGGACACCATATATTTT
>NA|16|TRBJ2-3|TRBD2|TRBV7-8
CASSSWASGDTDTQYF
TGTGCCAGCAGCTCCTGGGCTAGCGGGGATACAGATACGCAGTATTTT
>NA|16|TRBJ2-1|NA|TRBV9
CASSVEPGVVYNEQFF
TGTGCCAGCAGCGTAGAACCGGGGGTCGTGTACAATGAGCAGTTCTTC
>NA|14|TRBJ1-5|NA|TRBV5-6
CASSRRGGNQPQHF
TGTGCCAGCAGCCGGCGGGGTGGCAATCAGCCCCAGCATTTT
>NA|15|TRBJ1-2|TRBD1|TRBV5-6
CASSPPDRGRYGYTF
TGTGCCAGCAGCCCCCCGGACAGGGGACGCTATGGCTACACCTTC
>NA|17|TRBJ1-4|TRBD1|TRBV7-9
CASSSRDRGPTNEKLFF
TGTGCCAGCAGCTCCAGGGACAGGGGCCCAACTAATGAAAAACTGTTTTTT